This TCR beta chain was sequenced for a study of metastatic and nonmetastatic thyroid tumors. In the study overall: Repertoires were compared across blood and tumor or nodule tissue from malignant and benign thyroid patients. Overall study results and limits: As reported, TCR beta diversity in blood and tumor was significantly higher in malignant thyroid tumors than in benign nodules.

Thyroid surgery had not been preceded by any treatment in any patient. Original methodology: Built for papillary thyroid cancer, a distant-metastasis classifier drew on CDR3 differences across clinicopathological groups. Through MiXCR, TCRdb re-clonotyped the PCR reads. The V and J calls reflect TCRdb's pipeline rather than the authors' work. Of more than 9,500 clones in the sample, roughly 31% were seen once. V was trimmed by 0 bases and J by 6 bases, leaving 15 bases between them. This CDR3 comprises 14 residues. Per the germline V gene, CDR1 is DFQATT and CDR2 is SNEGSKA (reference sequence). This clone was seen only once. As yet, its antigen is unknown.

The receptor comes from a male donor with papillary thyroid cancer or a benign thyroid nodule (not recorded which). Some clones in this sample may be carry-over from other donors' samples. The chain links TRBV20-1 to TRBJ2-7, with D unclear. Specimen: tumor tissue. CDR3 sequence (DNA): TGCAGTGCTAGAGATCCCTACTACCTGACCGAGCAGTACTTC. It specifies CSARDPYYLTEQYF.